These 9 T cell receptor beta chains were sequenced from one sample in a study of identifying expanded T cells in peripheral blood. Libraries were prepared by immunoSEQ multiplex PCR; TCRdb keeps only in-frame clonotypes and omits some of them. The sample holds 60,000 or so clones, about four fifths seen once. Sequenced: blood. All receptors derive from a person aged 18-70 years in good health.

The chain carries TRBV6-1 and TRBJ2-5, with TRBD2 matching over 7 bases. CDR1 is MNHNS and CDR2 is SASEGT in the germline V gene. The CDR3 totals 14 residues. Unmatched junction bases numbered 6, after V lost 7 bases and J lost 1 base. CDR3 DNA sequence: TGTGCCAGCAACCCAGCGGGGTTCCAAGAGACCCAGTACTTC. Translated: CASNPAGFQETQYF.

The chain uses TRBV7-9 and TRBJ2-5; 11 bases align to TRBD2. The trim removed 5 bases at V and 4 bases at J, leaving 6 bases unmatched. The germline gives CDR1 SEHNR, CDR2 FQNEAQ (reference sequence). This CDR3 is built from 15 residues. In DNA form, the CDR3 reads TGTGCCAGCAGCCTCACCGGACTAGCGGGAGAGACCCAGTACTTC. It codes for CASSLTGLAGETQYF.

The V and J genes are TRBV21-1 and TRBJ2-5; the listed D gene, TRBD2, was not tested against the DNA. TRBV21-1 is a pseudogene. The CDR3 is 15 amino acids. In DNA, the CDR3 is TGTGCCAGCAGCTCGGGACTAGCGGGGATTGAGACCCAGTACTTC. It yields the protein CASSSGLAGIETQYF.

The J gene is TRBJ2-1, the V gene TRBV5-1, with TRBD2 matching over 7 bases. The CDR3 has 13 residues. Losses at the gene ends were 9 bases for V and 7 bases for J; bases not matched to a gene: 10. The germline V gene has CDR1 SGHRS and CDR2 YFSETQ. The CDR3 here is CATAGVLGNEQFF. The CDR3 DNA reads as TGCGCCACCGCGGGGGTCTTGGGGAATGAGCAGTTCTTC.

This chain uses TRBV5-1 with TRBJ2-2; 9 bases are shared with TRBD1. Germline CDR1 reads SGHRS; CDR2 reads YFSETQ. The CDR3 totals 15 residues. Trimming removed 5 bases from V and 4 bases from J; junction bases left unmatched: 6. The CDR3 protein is CASSQGQGGTGELFF. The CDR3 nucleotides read TGCGCCAGCAGTCAGGGACAGGGTGGCACCGGGGAGCTGTTTTTT.

CDR3 DNA: TGTGCCAGCAGGCAACAGGGGCTGAACACTGAAGCTTTCTTT. This sequence encodes CASRQQGLNTEAFF. The rearrangement joins TRBV27 to TRBJ1-1; 7 nucleotides line up with TRBD1. CDR3 length: 14 residues. The J segment lost 0 bases and the V segment lost 6 bases, leaving 4 bases of the junction unmatched. Germline-derived CDR1 and CDR2 are MNHEY and SMNVEV (reference sequence).

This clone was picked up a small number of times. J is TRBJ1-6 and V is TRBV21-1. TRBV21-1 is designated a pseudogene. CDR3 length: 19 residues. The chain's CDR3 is CASSESAEIGGRTHSPLHF. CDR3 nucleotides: TGTGCCAGCAGCGAAAGCGCGGAGATTGGGGGACGAACGCATTCACCCCTCCACTTT.

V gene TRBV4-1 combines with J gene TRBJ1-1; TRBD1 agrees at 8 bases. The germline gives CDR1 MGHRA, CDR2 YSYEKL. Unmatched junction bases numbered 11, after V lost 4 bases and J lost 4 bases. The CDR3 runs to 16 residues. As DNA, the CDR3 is TGCGCCAGCAGCCCAAGCTGGACAGGGCCTGCCACTGAAGCTTTCTTT. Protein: CASSPSWTGPATEAFF.

The CDR3 nucleotides read TGTGCCAGCAGAACAGCAACGGAGATCTATGGCTACACCTTC. Protein product: CASRTATEIYGYTF. This chain joins TRBV6-5 and TRBJ1-2; no firm D call. The CDR3 length is 14 residues. V lost 6 bases to trimming and J lost 4 bases, with 15 bases between them. Germline lookup yields CDR1 MNHEY and CDR2 SVGAGI.